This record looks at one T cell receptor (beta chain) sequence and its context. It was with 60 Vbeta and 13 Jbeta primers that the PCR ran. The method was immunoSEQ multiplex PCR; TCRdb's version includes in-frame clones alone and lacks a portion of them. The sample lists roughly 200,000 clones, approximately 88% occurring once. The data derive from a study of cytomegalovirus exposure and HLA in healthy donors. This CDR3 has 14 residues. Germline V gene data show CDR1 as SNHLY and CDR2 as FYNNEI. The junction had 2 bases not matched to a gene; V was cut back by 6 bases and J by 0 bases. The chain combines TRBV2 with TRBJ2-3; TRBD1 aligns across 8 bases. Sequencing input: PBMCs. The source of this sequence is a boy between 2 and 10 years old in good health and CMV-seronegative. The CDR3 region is CASRGQGSTDTQYF. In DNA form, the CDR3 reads TGTGCCAGCAGAGGACAGGGTAGCACAGATACGCAGTATTTT.